The present TCR beta chain was sequenced within a study of cytomegalovirus exposure and HLA in healthy donors. Study findings and constraints: Researchers counted over 150 TCR beta chains as cytomegalovirus-associated. Association with HLA alleles at 0.05 false discovery rate was found for 15,000 to 20,000 TCR beta sequences in a later analysis.

Points on this clone: The target antigen is unknown.

After removal of 5 bases from V and 9 bases from J, the junction contained 20 bases not matched to a gene. The CDR3 runs to 18 residues. Germline V gives CDR1 MRHNA, CDR2 SNTAGT. 60 Vbeta and 13 Jbeta primers were used in PCR. Sequencing used immunoSEQ multiplex PCR; TCRdb keeps in-frame clones, though not all of them. The sample holds 120,000 or so clones, 74% seen once. The chain is built from TRBV6-4 and TRBJ2-1; 9 bases map to TRBD2. The sequence derives from a man aged 40-49 years in good health and CMV-seropositive. What was sequenced was PBMCs. CDR3 in amino acids: CASSPQGFSGSEQGEQFF. The CDR3 bases are TGTGCCAGCAGTCCCCAGGGCTTTAGCGGGAGCGAACAGGGTGAGCAGTTCTTC.